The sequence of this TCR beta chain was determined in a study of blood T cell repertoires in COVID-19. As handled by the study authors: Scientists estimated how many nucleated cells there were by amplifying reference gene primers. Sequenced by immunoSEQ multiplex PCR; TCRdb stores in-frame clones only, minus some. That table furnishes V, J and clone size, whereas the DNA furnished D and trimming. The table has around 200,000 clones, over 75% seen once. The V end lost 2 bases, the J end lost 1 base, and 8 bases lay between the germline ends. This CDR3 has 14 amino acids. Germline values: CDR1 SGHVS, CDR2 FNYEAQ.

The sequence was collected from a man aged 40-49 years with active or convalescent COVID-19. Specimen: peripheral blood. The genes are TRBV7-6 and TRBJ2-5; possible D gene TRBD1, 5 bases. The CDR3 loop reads CASSLFQGQETQYF. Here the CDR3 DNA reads TGTGCCAGCAGCTTATTCCAGGGCCAAGAGACCCAGTACTTC.